The T cell receptor (beta chain) described here comes from a study of blood T cell repertoires in COVID-19 (dated by TCRdb to 2018 to 2020). Background for the entire study: The collaborator samples originated in the United States, Italy and Spain and spanned the acute and convalescent phases of COVID-19. The prospective study material was composed of cDNA or gDNA derived from T cells, B-cell-depleted T cells, or PBMCs. Subjects who had been exposed to COVID-19, were actively infected with it, or had recovered from it provided the deeply sampled blood TCRbeta repertoires that made up the dataset. The repertoires were released in a freely available public database intended as a resource for research on the immune response to SARS-CoV-2. The samples were drawn from the first 160 participants of the ongoing ImmuneRACE study and from under 1,500 subjects provided by 6 global collaborators. A de-identified subject ID, COVID-19 status, age in years and sex were almost always included in the sample metadata. Where HLA class I and class II types were available, the types were taken from metadata supplied by the sample provider, not from assay-based typing. General study outcomes and caveats: How much clinical and demographic metadata was included differed by source and by participant, and the metadata was provided uncurated.

The immunoSEQ Assay, a bias-controlled multiplex PCR, was used to amplify TCRbeta CDR3 regions from genomic DNA. Per the authors' processing: Nucleated cell counts per sample were estimated from amplification of reference gene primers within the assay. To quantify the absolute abundance of each unique TCRbeta CDR3 rearrangement, sequence reads were collapsed and filtered. For each sample, productive Simpson clonality was calculated by taking the square root of Simpson's diversity index across productive rearrangements. Held by TCRdb, this immuneACCESS table contains in-frame sequences only and omits some clones. Under half of the omission traces to an unresolved V gene where checked; the cause of the rest is unknown. V and J calls and clone size come straight from that table; D and trimming were deduced from the DNA. The sample table contains a few hundred thousand clones; only one count was recorded for 86% of them. The ten largest clones capture roughly an eighth of the sample.

This clone was seen a single time. No antigen is known for it. It has no much larger one-base neighbor in the sample; base qualities were not kept. For this chain, trimming is 3 bases at the V end and 4 bases at the J end, and the number of junction bases without a gene match is 5. CDR1 and CDR2 were assigned from the germline V gene as KGHSH and LQKENI. Inclusive of the bounding cysteine and phenylalanine, the CDR3 is 16 residues long. Of the read, only the CDR3 DNA is kept; its 48 bases are in frame from base 1. Collaborating institutions collected whole blood in K2EDTA tubes following their own protocols. Collaborator samples were shipped for TCRbeta analysis as frozen whole blood, isolated PBMCs, or DNA extracted from either sample type.

The sequencing sample was made of peripheral blood. The clonotype originates from an elderly man with acute or convalescent COVID-19. The sequence is built from TRBV18 and TRBJ2-2, with 10 bases aligning to TRBD2. Here is the DNA: TGTGCCAGCTCACCCCTAGCGGGGGCAACCACCGGGGAGCTGTTTTTT. Its product reads: CASSPLAGATTGELFF.